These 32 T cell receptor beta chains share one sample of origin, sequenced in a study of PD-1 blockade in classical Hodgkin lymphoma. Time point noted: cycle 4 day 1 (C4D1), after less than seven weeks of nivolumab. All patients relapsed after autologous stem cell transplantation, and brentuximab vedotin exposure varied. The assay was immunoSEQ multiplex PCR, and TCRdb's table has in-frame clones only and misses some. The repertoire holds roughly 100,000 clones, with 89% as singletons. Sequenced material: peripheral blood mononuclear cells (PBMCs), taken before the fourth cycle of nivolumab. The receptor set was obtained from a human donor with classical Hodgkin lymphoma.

The CDR3 DNA reads TGTGCCAGCTCACCATCGGCGGGAGGTGGGTCCTACAATGAGCAGTTCTTC. Protein product: CASSPSAGGGSYNEQFF. V is TRBV18 and J is TRBJ2-1; 8 bases agree with TRBD2. CDR1 and CDR2 (germline): KGHSH, LQKENI. V lost 2 bases, J lost 1 base, and 7 bases stayed unmatched. The CDR3 spans 17 residues.

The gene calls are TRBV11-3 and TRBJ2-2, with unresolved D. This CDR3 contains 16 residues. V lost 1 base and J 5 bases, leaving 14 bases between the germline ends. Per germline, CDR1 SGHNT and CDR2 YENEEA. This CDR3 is CASSLGRSTGTGELFF. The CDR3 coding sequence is TGTGCCAGCAGCTTAGGCAGGTCCACTGGGACCGGGGAGCTGTTTTTT.

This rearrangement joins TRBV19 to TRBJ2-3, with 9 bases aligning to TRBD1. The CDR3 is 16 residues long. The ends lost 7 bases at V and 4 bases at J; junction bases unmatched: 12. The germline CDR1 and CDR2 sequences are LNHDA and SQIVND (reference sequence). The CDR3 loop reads CASTSLTGGRPDTQYF. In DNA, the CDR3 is TGTGCCAGTACCTCGTTGACAGGGGGGCGCCCAGATACGCAGTATTTT.

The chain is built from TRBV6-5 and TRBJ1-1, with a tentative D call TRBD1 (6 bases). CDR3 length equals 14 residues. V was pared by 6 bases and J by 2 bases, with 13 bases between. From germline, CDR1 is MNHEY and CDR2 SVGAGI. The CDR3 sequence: CASRWGGHNTEAFF. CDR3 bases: TGTGCCAGCAGGTGGGGGGGACATAACACTGAAGCTTTCTTT.

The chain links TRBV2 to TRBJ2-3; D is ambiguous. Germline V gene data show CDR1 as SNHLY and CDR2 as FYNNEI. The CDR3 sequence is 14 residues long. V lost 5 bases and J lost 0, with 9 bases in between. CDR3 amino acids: CASSLGVSTDTQYF. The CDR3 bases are TGTGCCAGCAGTCTTGGTGTTAGCACAGATACGCAGTATTTT. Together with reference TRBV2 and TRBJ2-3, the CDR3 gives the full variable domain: EPEVTQTPSHQVTQMGQEVILRCVPISNHLYFYWYRQILGQKVEFLVSFYNNEISEKSEIFDDQFSVERPDGSNFTLKIRSTKLEDSAMYFCASSLGVSTDTQYFGPGTRLTVL.

For the CDR3, the DNA is TGTGCCATCAGCACCGGGACAGGGATCTACGAGCAGTACTTC. Translating it yields CAISTGTGIYEQYF. The V and J genes are TRBV10-3 and TRBJ2-7; 9 bases match TRBD1. This CDR3 region has 14 residues. V dropped 6 bases and J dropped 3; count of bases not matched to a gene: 6. Per germline, CDR1 ENHRY and CDR2 SYGVKD.

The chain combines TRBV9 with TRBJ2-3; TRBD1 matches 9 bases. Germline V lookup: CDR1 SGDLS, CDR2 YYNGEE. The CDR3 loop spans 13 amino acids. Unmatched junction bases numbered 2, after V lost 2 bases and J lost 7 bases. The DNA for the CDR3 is TGTGCCAGCAGCGTGGACAGGGGATATACGCAGTATTTT. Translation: CASSVDRGYTQYF.

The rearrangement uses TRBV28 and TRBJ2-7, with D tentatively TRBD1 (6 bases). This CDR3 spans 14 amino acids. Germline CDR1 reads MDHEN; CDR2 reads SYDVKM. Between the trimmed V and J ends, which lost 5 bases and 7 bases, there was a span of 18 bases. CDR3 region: CASSLLQGTGEQYF. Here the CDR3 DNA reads TGTGCCAGCAGTCTATTACAGGGTACCGGTGAGCAGTACTTC.

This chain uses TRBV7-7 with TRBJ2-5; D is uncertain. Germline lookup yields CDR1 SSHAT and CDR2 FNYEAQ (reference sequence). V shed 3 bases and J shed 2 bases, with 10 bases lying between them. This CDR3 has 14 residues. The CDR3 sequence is CASSLYPTQETQYF. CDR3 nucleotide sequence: TGTGCCAGCAGCTTGTATCCTACACAAGAGACCCAGTACTTC.

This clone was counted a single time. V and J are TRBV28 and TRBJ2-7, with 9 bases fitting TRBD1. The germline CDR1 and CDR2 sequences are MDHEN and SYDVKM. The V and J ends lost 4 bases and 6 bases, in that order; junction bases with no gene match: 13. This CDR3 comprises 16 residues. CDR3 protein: CASSSLRDRAGSEQYF. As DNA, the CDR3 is TGTGCCAGCAGTTCTCTCCGGGACAGGGCCGGGTCCGAGCAGTACTTC.

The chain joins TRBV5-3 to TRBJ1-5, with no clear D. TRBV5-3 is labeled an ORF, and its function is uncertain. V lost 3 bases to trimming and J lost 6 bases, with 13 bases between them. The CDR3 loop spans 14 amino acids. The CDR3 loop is CARSWTLFGQPQHF. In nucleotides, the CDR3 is TGTGCCAGAAGCTGGACCCTCTTTGGTCAGCCCCAGCATTTT.

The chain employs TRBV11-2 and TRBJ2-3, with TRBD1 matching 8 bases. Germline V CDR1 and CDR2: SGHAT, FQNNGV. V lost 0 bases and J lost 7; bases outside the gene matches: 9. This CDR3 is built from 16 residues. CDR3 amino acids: CASSLDPRGLRYTQYF. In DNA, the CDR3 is TGTGCCAGCAGCTTAGACCCCAGGGGGCTCAGGTATACGCAGTATTTT.

Here the CDR3 DNA reads TGCGCCAGCAAGACACCGGGACGGCAAAACACTGAAGCTTTCTTT. It specifies CASKTPGRQNTEAFF. The chain recombines TRBV5-1 with TRBJ1-1; maybe TRBD1 (5 bases). The germline V gene encodes CDR1 SGHRS and CDR2 YFSETQ. V lost 6 bases, J lost 2 bases, and 17 bases lay in between. The CDR3 length is 15 residues.

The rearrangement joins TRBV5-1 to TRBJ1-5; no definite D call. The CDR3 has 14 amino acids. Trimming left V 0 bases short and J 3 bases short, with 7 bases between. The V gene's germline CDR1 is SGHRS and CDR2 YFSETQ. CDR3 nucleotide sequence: TGCGCCAGCAGCTTGGGCTCGGCCAATCAGCCCCAGCATTTT. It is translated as CASSLGSANQPQHF.

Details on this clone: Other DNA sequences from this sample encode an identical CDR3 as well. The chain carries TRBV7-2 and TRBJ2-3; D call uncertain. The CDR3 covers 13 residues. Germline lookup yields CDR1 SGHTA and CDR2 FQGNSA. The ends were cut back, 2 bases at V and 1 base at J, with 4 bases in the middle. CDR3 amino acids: CASSLTGTDTQYF. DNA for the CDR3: TGTGCCAGCAGCTTAACAGGCACAGATACGCAGTATTTT.

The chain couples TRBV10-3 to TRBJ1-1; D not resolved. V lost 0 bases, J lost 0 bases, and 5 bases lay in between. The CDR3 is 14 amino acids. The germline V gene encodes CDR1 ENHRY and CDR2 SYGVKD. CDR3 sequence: CAISESGLNTEAFF. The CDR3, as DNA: TGTGCCATCAGTGAGTCCGGACTGAACACTGAAGCTTTCTTT.

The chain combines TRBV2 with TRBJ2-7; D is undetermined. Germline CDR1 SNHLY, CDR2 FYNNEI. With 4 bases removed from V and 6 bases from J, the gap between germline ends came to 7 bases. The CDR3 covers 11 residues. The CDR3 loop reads CASSVKFEQYF. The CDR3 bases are TGTGCCAGCAGTGTAAAGTTCGAGCAGTACTTC.

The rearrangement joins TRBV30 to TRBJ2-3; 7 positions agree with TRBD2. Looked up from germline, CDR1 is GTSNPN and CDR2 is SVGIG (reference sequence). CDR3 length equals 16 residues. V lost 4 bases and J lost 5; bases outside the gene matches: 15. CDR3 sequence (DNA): TGTGCCTGGAAGAGTGGGGGGGGACGAAGGAAAGATACGCAGTATTTT. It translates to CAWKSGGGRRKDTQYF.

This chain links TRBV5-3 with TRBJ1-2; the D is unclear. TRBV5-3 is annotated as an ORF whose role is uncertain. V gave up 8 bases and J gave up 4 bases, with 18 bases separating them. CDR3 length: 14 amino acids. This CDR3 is CARKSGRPFYGYTF. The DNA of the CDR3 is TGTGCCAGGAAAAGTGGCCGACCTTTCTATGGCTACACCTTC.

The CDR3 nucleotides are TGTGCCAGCAGTTTGGTGGCTAGCGGAAAGGAGCAGTACTTC. It is translated as CASSLVASGKEQYF. The chain combines TRBV27 with TRBJ2-7; 7 bases agree with TRBD2. With V trimmed by 3 bases and J by 7 bases, 9 bases remained unmatched. The CDR3 totals 14 residues. Germline CDR1 reads MNHEY; CDR2 reads SMNVEV (reference sequence).

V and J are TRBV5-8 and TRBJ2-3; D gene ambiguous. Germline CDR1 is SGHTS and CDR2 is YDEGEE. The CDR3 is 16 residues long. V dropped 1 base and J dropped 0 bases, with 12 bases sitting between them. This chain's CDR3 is CASSLSPFPSTDTQYF. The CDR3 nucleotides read TGTGCCAGCAGCTTGTCTCCATTCCCTAGCACAGATACGCAGTATTTT.

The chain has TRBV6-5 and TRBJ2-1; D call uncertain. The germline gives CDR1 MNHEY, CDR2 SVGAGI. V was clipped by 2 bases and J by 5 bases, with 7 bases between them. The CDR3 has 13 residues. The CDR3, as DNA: TGTGCCAGCAGTTACCGACCGAACAATGAGCAGTTCTTC. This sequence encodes CASSYRPNNEQFF.

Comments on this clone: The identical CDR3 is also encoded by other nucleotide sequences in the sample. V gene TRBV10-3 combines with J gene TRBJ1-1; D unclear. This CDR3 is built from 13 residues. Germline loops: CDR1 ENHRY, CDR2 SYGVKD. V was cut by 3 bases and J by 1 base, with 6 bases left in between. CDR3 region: CAISDRTNTEAFF. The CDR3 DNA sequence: TGTGCCATCAGTGACCGGACGAACACTGAAGCTTTCTTT.

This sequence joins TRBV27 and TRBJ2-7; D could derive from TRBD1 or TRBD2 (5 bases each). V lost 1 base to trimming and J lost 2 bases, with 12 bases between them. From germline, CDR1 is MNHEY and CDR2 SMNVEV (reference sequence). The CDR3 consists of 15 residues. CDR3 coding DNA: TGTGCCAGCAGTTTATTCGGTGGGGACCCCTACGAGCAGTACTTC. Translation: CASSLFGGDPYEQYF.

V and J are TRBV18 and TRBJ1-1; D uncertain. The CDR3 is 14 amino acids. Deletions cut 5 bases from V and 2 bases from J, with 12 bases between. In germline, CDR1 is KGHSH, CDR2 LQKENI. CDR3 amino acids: CASSGEHINTEAFF. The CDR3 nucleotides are TGTGCCAGCTCAGGCGAGCACATTAACACTGAAGCTTTCTTT.

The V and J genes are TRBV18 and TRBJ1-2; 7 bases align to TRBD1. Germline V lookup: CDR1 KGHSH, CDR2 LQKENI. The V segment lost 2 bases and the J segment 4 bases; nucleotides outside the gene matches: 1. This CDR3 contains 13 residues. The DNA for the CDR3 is TGTGCCAGCTCACCAGCAGGGGGCTATGGCTACACCTTC. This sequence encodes CASSPAGGYGYTF.

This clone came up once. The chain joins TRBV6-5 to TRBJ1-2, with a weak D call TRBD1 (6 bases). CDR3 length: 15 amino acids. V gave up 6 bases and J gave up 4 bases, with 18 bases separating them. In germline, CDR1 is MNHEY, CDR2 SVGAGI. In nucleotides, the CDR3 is TGTGCCAGCAGCTATCAAGGACAGTTCGGCTATGGCTACACCTTC. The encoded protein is CASSYQGQFGYGYTF.

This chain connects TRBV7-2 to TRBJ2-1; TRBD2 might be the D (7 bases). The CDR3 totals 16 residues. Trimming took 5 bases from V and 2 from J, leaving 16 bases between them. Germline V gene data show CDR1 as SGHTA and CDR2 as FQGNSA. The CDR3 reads CASSPTGGGPYNEQFF. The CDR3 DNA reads TGTGCCAGCAGCCCGACTGGGGGGGGGCCCTACAATGAGCAGTTCTTC.

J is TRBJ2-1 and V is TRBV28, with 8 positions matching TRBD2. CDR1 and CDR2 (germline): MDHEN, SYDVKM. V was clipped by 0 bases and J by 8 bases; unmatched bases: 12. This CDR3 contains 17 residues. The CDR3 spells CASSLWSLREGPHEQFF. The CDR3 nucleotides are TGTGCCAGCAGTTTATGGTCGCTCCGGGAGGGCCCCCATGAGCAGTTCTTC.

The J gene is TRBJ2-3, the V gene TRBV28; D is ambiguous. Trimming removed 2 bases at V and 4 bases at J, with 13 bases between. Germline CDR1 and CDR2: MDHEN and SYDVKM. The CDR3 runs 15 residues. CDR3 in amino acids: CASSLLLGFADTQYF. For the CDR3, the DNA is TGTGCCAGCAGTTTACTCCTCGGGTTCGCAGATACGCAGTATTTT.

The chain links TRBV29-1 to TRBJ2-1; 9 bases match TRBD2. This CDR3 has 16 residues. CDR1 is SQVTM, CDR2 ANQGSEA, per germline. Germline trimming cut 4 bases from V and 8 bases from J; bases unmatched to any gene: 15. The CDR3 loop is CSVGGGGVAGADEQFF. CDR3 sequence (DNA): TGCAGCGTTGGTGGGGGGGGTGTAGCGGGAGCGGATGAGCAGTTCTTC.

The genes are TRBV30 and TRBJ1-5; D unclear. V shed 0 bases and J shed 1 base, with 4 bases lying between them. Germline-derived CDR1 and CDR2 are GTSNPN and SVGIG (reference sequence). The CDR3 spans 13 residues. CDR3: CAWSVRSNQPQHF. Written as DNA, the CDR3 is TGTGCCTGGAGTGTAAGGAGCAATCAGCCCCAGCATTTT.